The entry below describes one TCR beta chain. This sample is drawn from a study of blood T cell repertoires in COVID-19. As for the study in general: PBMCs, B-cell-depleted T cells, or T cells were the source of the cDNA or gDNA that made up the material.

The CDR3 extends over 14 amino acids. With 0 bases removed from V and 4 bases from J, the gap between germline ends came to 9 bases. In germline, CDR1 is SGHRS, CDR2 YFSETQ. Sequencing was performed with immunoSEQ multiplex PCR; in TCRdb, only in-frame clones are kept and a portion is missing. The top ten clones hold approximately 13% of a sample with 150,000 to 200,000 clones, about 83% of them seen once. The sequence came from a woman in her 70s with COVID-19, enrolled during active disease. The chain employs TRBV5-1 and TRBJ2-3, with D hard to call. Sequenced sample: peripheral blood. The CDR3 protein is CASSLDLGADTQYF. CDR3 nucleotide sequence: TGCGCCAGCAGCTTGGATCTGGGCGCAGATACGCAGTATTTT. Full variable domain (remainder filled in from reference TRBV5-1 and TRBJ2-3): KAGVTQTPRYLIKTRGQQVTLSCSPISGHRSVSWYQQTPGQGLQFLFEYFSETQRNKGNFPGRFSGRQFSNSRSEMNVSTLELGDSALYLCASSLDLGADTQYFGPGTRLTVL.